This entry lists 14 T cell receptor beta chains sequenced from one sample in a study of cytomegalovirus exposure and HLA in healthy donors. Only in-frame clones appear in the TCRdb table, and some are missing; sequencing was by immunoSEQ multiplex PCR. This sample carries under 200,000 clones, roughly 91% of them seen once, and the ten largest clones take 9% to 12%. Sequenced input: PBMCs. The receptors derive from a young woman in good health and CMV-seropositive.

This clone was observed a single time. This sample includes further DNA sequences coding for the same CDR3. The CDR3 region is CASSLGRANTGELFF. The DNA for the CDR3 is TGTGCCAGCAGCTTGGGGAGAGCGAACACCGGGGAGCTGTTTTTT. The rearrangement links TRBV5-4 to TRBJ2-2; the D is unclear. In germline, CDR1 is SGHNT, CDR2 YYREEE (reference sequence). The CDR3 is 15 amino acids. Deletions cut 0 bases from V and 0 bases from J, with 6 bases between.

V and J are TRBV6-5 and TRBJ1-2; possible D gene TRBD1, 5 bases. With 6 bases removed from V and 4 bases from J, the gap between germline ends came to 9 bases. CDR3 length: 12 amino acids. The germline CDR1 and CDR2 sequences are MNHEY and SVGAGI. This CDR3 is CASRQTVYGYTF. The DNA of the CDR3 is TGTGCCAGCAGACAGACAGTCTATGGCTACACCTTC.

The chain is built from TRBV11-3 and TRBJ2-5; 7 positions match TRBD1. CDR3 length equals 15 residues. Looked up from germline, CDR1 is SGHNT and CDR2 is YENEEA. Trimming removed 4 bases from V and 3 bases from J; junction bases left unmatched: 8. The CDR3 protein is CASSYRDSPEETQYF. In nucleotides, the CDR3 is TGTGCCAGCAGCTACCGGGACAGTCCTGAAGAGACCCAGTACTTC.

The V and J genes are TRBV30 and TRBJ2-7; the match to TRBD1 covers 8 bases. Per germline, CDR1 GTSNPN and CDR2 SVGIG (reference sequence). The CDR3 covers 15 residues. V lost 0 bases, J lost 8 bases, and 12 bases stayed unmatched. CDR3 sequence: CAWSVQAGGPEKQYF. The CDR3 DNA is TGTGCCTGGAGTGTACAGGCAGGGGGCCCCGAAAAGCAGTACTTC.

This sequence joins TRBV2 and TRBJ2-3; 9 positions match TRBD2. CDR1 is SNHLY, CDR2 FYNNEI, per germline. This CDR3 is built from 12 residues. J gave up 10 bases and V 6 bases, and 5 bases lay outside the gene matches. CDR3 residues: CASRNLAGPQYF. The CDR3 region has the DNA TGTGCCAGCAGAAACCTAGCGGGGCCGCAGTATTTT.

This chain joins TRBV11-3 and TRBJ2-7; the match to TRBD1 covers 7 bases. Germline V gives CDR1 SGHNT, CDR2 YENEEA. This CDR3 region has 13 residues. V dropped 2 bases and J dropped 2; count of bases not matched to a gene: 0. The CDR3 reads CASSLTGAYEQYF. The CDR3 region has the DNA TGTGCCAGCAGCTTAACAGGGGCCTACGAGCAGTACTTC.

This clone came up once. V is TRBV5-8 and J is TRBJ1-2; 10 positions match TRBD1. CDR1 is SGHTS, CDR2 YDEGEE, per germline. The V gene end was trimmed by 4 bases and the J gene end by 4 bases; junction bases not matched to a gene: 4. The CDR3 runs to 14 residues. CDR3 protein: CASSARDRGYGYTF. CDR3 sequence (DNA): TGTGCCAGCAGCGCCCGGGACAGGGGCTATGGCTACACCTTC.

The gene calls are TRBV5-1 and TRBJ2-7; TRBD1 matches at 7 bases. From germline, CDR1 is SGHRS and CDR2 YFSETQ. The CDR3 length is 16 residues. Trimming cost V 7 bases and J 2 bases; bases outside gene matches: 15. CDR3 sequence (DNA): TGCGCCAGCCTTCCTGGATCGACAGGGCCCACCTACGAGCAGTACTTC. Its protein product is CASLPGSTGPTYEQYF.

The chain recombines TRBV28 with TRBJ2-1; TRBD2 might be the D (6 bases). Germline V gene data show CDR1 as MDHEN and CDR2 as SYDVKM. The CDR3 is 10 amino acids. V lost 7 bases and J 10 bases, leaving 8 bases between the germline ends. The CDR3 coding sequence is TGTGCCAGCACCGGAGGGGAGCAGTTCTTC. This encodes CASTGGEQFF. The entire variable domain, with the rest obtained from reference TRBV28 and TRBJ2-1, is as follows: DVKVTQSSRYLVKRTGEKVFLECVQDMDHENMFWYRQDPGLGLRLIYFSYDVKMKEKGDIPEGYSVSREKKERFSLILESASTNQTSMYLCASTGGEQFFGPGTRLTVL.

In this sample, this clone turned up a few times. One end of the junction is discordant with germline, which a read error may explain. The rearrangement links TRBV15 to TRBJ2-2; the match to TRBD2 covers 8 bases. This CDR3 has 15 amino acids. Germline CDR1 reads LNHNV; CDR2 reads YYDKDF (reference sequence). The CDR3 sequence: CATSSGRFDTGELFF. The CDR3 DNA is TGTGCCACGAGCAGCGGGAGATTTGACACCGGGGAGCTGTTTTTT. Complete variable domain (other parts from reference TRBV15 and TRBJ2-2): DAMVIQNPRYQVTQFGKPVTLSCSQTLNHNVMYWYQQKSSQAPKLLFHYYDKDFNNEADTPDNFQSRRPNTSFCFLDIRSPGLGDTAMYLCATSSGRFDTGELFFGEGSRLTVL.

This clone was seen a single time. V is TRBV18 and J is TRBJ2-1; the match to TRBD1 covers 9 bases. This CDR3 has 15 amino acids. V dropped 5 bases and J dropped 3; count of bases not matched to a gene: 5. CDR1 and CDR2 from the germline V gene are KGHSH and LQKENI. The CDR3 is CASSEQGAIYNEQFF. CDR3 nucleotides: TGTGCCAGCTCAGAACAGGGGGCTATCTACAATGAGCAGTTCTTC. Full variable domain (remainder filled in from reference TRBV18 and TRBJ2-1): NAGVMQNPRHLVRRRGQEARLRCSPMKGHSHVYWYRQLPEEGLKFMVYLQKENIIDESGMPKERFSAEFPKEGPSILRIQQVVRGDSAAYFCASSEQGAIYNEQFFGPGTRLTVL.

The rearrangement links TRBV7-2 to TRBJ2-7, with 7 positions matching TRBD2. The CDR3 is 17 amino acids. Unmatched junction bases numbered 9, after V lost 0 bases and J lost 1 base. Germline assignment: CDR1 SGHTA and CDR2 FQGNSA. CDR3 region: CASSLANVGGRSYEQYF. The CDR3, as DNA: TGTGCCAGCAGCTTAGCGAATGTCGGGGGGAGATCCTACGAGCAGTACTTC. Combining the CDR3 with reference TRBV7-2 and TRBJ2-7 gives the whole variable domain GAGVSQSPSNKVTEKGKDVELRCDPISGHTALYWYRQSLGQGLEFLIYFQGNSAPDKSGLPSDRFSAERTGGSVSTLTIQRTQQEDSAVYLCASSLANVGGRSYEQYFGPGTRLTVT.

The chain carries TRBV2 and TRBJ1-5, with a tentative D call TRBD1 (6 bases). With 6 bases removed from V and 4 bases from J, the gap between germline ends came to 13 bases. The CDR3 length is 14 residues. Germline CDR1 is SNHLY and CDR2 is FYNNEI. CDR3 loop: CASSKRGGNQPQHF. The CDR3 nucleotides are TGTGCCAGCAGCAAGAGGGGGGGGAATCAGCCCCAGCATTTT.

The rearrangement joins TRBV18 to TRBJ1-1; TRBD1 matches at 9 bases. With 3 bases clipped from V and 4 bases from J, the junction kept 6 bases outside the gene matches. This CDR3 spans 15 amino acids. Germline lookup yields CDR1 KGHSH and CDR2 LQKENI. CDR3 sequence: CASSPVQGASTEAFF. The CDR3 DNA is TGTGCCAGCTCACCGGTACAGGGGGCGAGCACTGAAGCTTTCTTT.